This is a list of T cell receptor beta chains from one sample in a study of blood T cell repertoires in COVID-19. Assay used: immunoSEQ multiplex PCR; TCRdb lists only in-frame clones, some missing. This table holds approximately 110,000 clones, roughly 87% found once. Material for sequencing was peripheral blood. The receptors come from a man aged 45-65 years with acute or convalescent COVID-19. Both conserved end residues are part of each CDR3. A D gene is named only where the DNA matches it firmly. Where a row states a size, it is once, few, many or the class of an expanded clone; other rows omit it.

d_call,j_call,v_call,clone_size,cdr3_aa,cdr3_nt
TRBD1,TRBJ1-1,TRBV11-2,NA,CASSALTGKATEAFF,TGTGCCAGCAGCGCCCTGACAGGGAAGGCCACTGAAGCTTTCTTT
NA,TRBJ2-7,TRBV27,NA,CASSHYQGGDYEQYF,TGTGCCAGCAGTCATTACCAGGGAGGAGACTACGAGCAGTACTTC
NA,TRBJ2-2,TRBV9,NA,CASSESDMPSGELFF,TGTGCCAGCAGCGAATCGGACATGCCATCCGGGGAGCTGTTTTTT
TRBD1,TRBJ2-5,TRBV5-1,NA,CASSPHPPTGGDSPSETQYF,TGCGCCAGCAGTCCTCATCCCCCGACAGGGGGCGATTCCCCTTCTGAGACCCAGTACTTC
TRBD1,TRBJ2-1,TRBV9,NA,CASSPGYRGRTDEQFF,TGTGCCAGCAGCCCGGGGTACAGGGGGCGCACCGATGAGCAGTTCTTC
NA,TRBJ1-1,TRBV7-8,NA,CASSFYYRRGTEAFF,TGTGCCAGCAGCTTCTACTACAGGAGGGGTACTGAAGCTTTCTTT
TRBD1,TRBJ2-5,TRBV24-1,NA,CATSESGTGEETQYF,TGTGCCACCAGTGAGTCCGGGACAGGGGAAGAGACCCAGTACTTC
NA,TRBJ2-7,TRBV10-1,NA,CASSESGRSEQYF,TGCGCCAGCAGTGAGTCGGGGAGAAGCGAGCAGTACTTC
TRBD1,TRBJ1-2,TRBV2,once,CASSSGTGDGYTF,TGTGCCAGCAGTTCCGGGACAGGGGATGGCTACACCTTC
TRBD1,TRBJ2-2,TRBV7-3,once,CASSLSLTGAGELFF,TGTGCCAGCAGCTTAAGCCTGACAGGGGCCGGGGAGCTGTTTTTT
NA,TRBJ2-1,TRBV4-1,NA,CASSHSRAASHGEQFF,TGCGCCAGCAGCCACTCACGGGCAGCTAGCCACGGTGAGCAGTTCTTC
TRBD2,TRBJ2-1,TRBV5-1,NA,CASSAPSGGAGANEQFF,TGCGCCAGCAGCGCACCTAGCGGGGGGGCCGGGGCCAATGAGCAGTTCTTC
NA,TRBJ1-1,TRBV3-1/TRBV3-2,NA,CASSPKIFGGTEAFF,TGTGCCAGCAGCCCCAAGATATTCGGAGGCACTGAAGCTTTCTTT
TRBD1,TRBJ1-1,TRBV5-1,NA,CASSATGGINTEAFF,TGCGCCAGCAGCGCCACAGGGGGTATAAACACTGAAGCTTTCTTT
NA,TRBJ2-1,TRBV12-3/TRBV12-4,NA,CASSLGGNEQFF,TGTGCCAGCAGTTTAGGCGGCAATGAGCAGTTCTTC
NA,TRBJ2-4,TRBV28,NA,CASSEGTKNIQYF,TGTGCCAGCAGTGAGGGTACCAAAAACATTCAGTACTTC
NA,TRBJ2-1,TRBV28,once,CASRGQGLGYEQFF,TGTGCCAGCAGGGGACAAGGACTTGGTTATGAGCAGTTCTTC